This T cell receptor beta chain was recorded in a study of blood T cell repertoires in COVID-19. Data came from immunoSEQ multiplex PCR; TCRdb stores just in-frame clones and leaves some out. The sample has about 300,000 clones, roughly 90% seen once. CDR1 and CDR2 from the germline V gene are LNHDA and SQIVND (reference sequence). J gave up 4 bases and V 7 bases, and 9 bases lay outside the gene matches. The CDR3 spans 14 residues. This clone came up once. Cohort 3 donors counted as recovered after two negative PCRs, clearance, or resolved symptoms. The rearrangement links TRBV19 to TRBJ1-1; the match to TRBD1 covers 7 bases. Sequenced sample: PBMCs or T cells enriched from blood (not recorded which). This clonotype was sampled from a woman aged 25 to 45 who had recovered from COVID-19. In DNA form, the CDR3 reads TGTGCCAGTACGAGACAGGGATTAAGCACTGAAGCTTTCTTT. It codes for CASTRQGLSTEAFF.